This T cell receptor (beta chain) was sequenced for a study of T-cell reconstitution after alpha-beta-depleted transplantation in children. This clonotype was detected a few times. A TCRbeta library incorporating unique molecular identifiers was prepared. TCRdb re-analysed the PCR reads in MiXCR, keeping a single row per CDR3 protein. The data contain 900,000 or so distinct CDR3 sequences, approximately 15% of them seen just once; the ten biggest clones take up about 5%. The CDR3 covers 13 residues. Germline CDR1 SGHVS, CDR2 FQNEAQ. V lost 7 bases, J lost 4 bases, and 11 bases lay in between. The sample here was PBMCs, mostly from graft donor cells, taken 360 days after TCRalphabeta/CD19-depleted stem cell transplant. This clonotype originated in a male patient between 5 and 17 years old who had a stem cell transplant for acute lymphoblastic leukemia, so the T cells may come from the graft donor. The gene calls are TRBV7-8 and TRBJ1-3; the D is unclear. In DNA, the CDR3 is TGTGCCAGCAATCGGGGATACGGAAACACCATATATTTT. Translated, it gives CASNRGYGNTIYF.